A single T cell receptor (beta chain) is shown here with its context. The CDR3 is 15 amino acids. V was pared by 6 bases and J by 8 bases, with 19 bases between. Germline CDR1 and CDR2: WNHNN and SYGVQD (reference sequence). The sample originates from a study of blood T cell repertoires in COVID-19. Clones were sequenced by immunoSEQ multiplex PCR, and TCRdb holds only the in-frame ones, with some missing. Of about 210,000 clones listed, 85% to 90% are singletons. This receptor was identified in a man aged 55 to 70 with acute or convalescent COVID-19. The genes are TRBV10-1 and TRBJ1-4; perhaps TRBD1 as D (6 bases). The material sequenced was peripheral blood. Written as DNA, the CDR3 is TGCGCCAGCAGGGACCAGGGGTTCCTGGGGGAAAAACTGTTTTTT. Translated: CASRDQGFLGEKLFF.